These 27 T cell receptor beta chains share one sample of origin, sequenced in a study of follicular helper T cells after annual influenza vaccination. TCRdb keeps only in-frame clones here, not all; method: immunoSEQ multiplex PCR. Here the sample spans 350 to 450 clones, 69% being singletons. Time point given: 2014-2015 season, 7 days after vaccination. Source: CXCR5+ CD38+ circulating T follicular helper cells from blood, taken 7 days after influenza vaccination. Subset in this sample: circulating Tfh, non-naive CD4+CXCR5+PD-1+ (ICOS+CD38+ or ICOS-CD38-). The receptors were sampled from an adult who received the influenza vaccine.

The rearrangement links TRBV5-1 to TRBJ2-2; D might be TRBD1 (6 bases). The CDR3 is made up of 15 amino acids. CDR1 is SGHRS and CDR2 is YFSETQ in the germline V gene. The V end lost 4 bases, the J end lost 3 bases, and 13 bases lay between the germline ends. The CDR3 reads CASSAGRTDTGELFF. The CDR3 DNA sequence: TGCGCCAGCAGCGCGGGCCGGACAGACACCGGGGAGCTGTTTTTT.

This clone was seen just once. For the CDR3, the DNA is TGTGCCAGCAGCGCACAGGGGAATGGCTACACCTTC. It codes for CASSAQGNGYTF. The chain combines TRBV11-2 with TRBJ1-2, with 7 bases that match TRBD1. Looked up from germline, CDR1 is SGHAT and CDR2 is FQNNGV. The ends lost 5 bases at V and 6 bases at J; junction bases unmatched: 3. This CDR3 is built from 12 residues.

This chain joins TRBV4-3 and TRBJ2-4; 10 nucleotides align to TRBD2. The ends lost 0 bases at V and 0 bases at J; junction bases unmatched: 11. Per the germline V gene, CDR1 is LGHNA and CDR2 is YSLEER. CDR3 length: 20 amino acids. CDR3 region: CASSQDPIAGGNLAKNIQYF. The DNA for the CDR3 is TGCGCCAGCAGCCAAGATCCCATAGCGGGGGGTAACCTAGCCAAAAACATTCAGTACTTC.

This clone was counted once. This specimen includes other DNA sequences encoding the same CDR3. The chain employs TRBV19 and TRBJ1-2; 9 nucleotides line up with TRBD1. CDR1 is LNHDA, CDR2 SQIVND, per germline (reference sequence). After removal of 3 bases from V and 6 bases from J, the junction contained 2 bases not matched to a gene. This CDR3 contains 13 residues. CDR3 in amino acids: CASSMGQGDGYTF. The DNA of the CDR3 is TGTGCCAGTAGTATGGGACAGGGCGATGGCTACACCTTC. The full variable domain, completed using reference TRBV19 and TRBJ1-2, is DGGITQSPKYLFRKEGQNVTLSCEQNLNHDAMYWYRQDPGQGLRLIYYSQIVNDFQKGDIAEGYSVSREKKESFPLTVTSAQKNPTAFYLCASSMGQGDGYTFGSGTRLTVV.

The chain uses TRBV7-2 and TRBJ2-4, with D possibly matching TRBD1 (7 bases). V was pared by 1 base and J by 8 bases, with 12 bases between. The germline gives CDR1 SGHTA, CDR2 FQGNSA. There are 14 residues in the CDR3. CDR3 bases: TGTGCCAGCAGCTTAGTAGGCAGGGGGGACATTCAGTACTTC. Amino acids: CASSLVGRGDIQYF. Variable domain in full (rest from reference TRBV7-2 and TRBJ2-4): GAGVSQSPSNKVTEKGKDVELRCDPISGHTALYWYRQSLGQGLEFLIYFQGNSAPDKSGLPSDRFSAERTGGSVSTLTIQRTQQEDSAVYLCASSLVGRGDIQYFGAGTRLSVL.

V and J are TRBV5-6 and TRBJ2-7; 9 nucleotides agree with TRBD1. This CDR3 is 12 amino acids long. Germline loops: CDR1 SGHDT, CDR2 YYEEEE. V lost 4 bases, J lost 6 bases, and 2 bases stayed unmatched. For the CDR3, the DNA is TGTGCCAGCAGCCCGGGACAGGGCGAGCAGTACTTC. Its translation is CASSPGQGEQYF.

The chain employs TRBV7-3 and TRBJ2-3; 11 positions match TRBD2. The germline CDR1 and CDR2 sequences are SGHTA and FQGTGA. This CDR3 has 17 amino acids. V lost 1 base and J lost 2; bases outside the gene matches: 5. CDR3 nucleotide sequence: TGTGCCAGCAGCTTAAGTGTTAGCGGGGGGGCCACAGATACGCAGTATTTT. Its translation is CASSLSVSGGATDTQYF. The whole variable domain, filled in from reference TRBV7-3 and TRBJ2-3, reads GAGVSQTPSNKVTEKGKYVELRCDPISGHTALYWYRQSLGQGPEFLIYFQGTGAADDSGLPNDRFFAVRPEGSVSTLKIQRTERGDSAVYLCASSLSVSGGATDTQYFGPGTRLTVL.

The J gene is TRBJ2-1, the V gene TRBV7-2; D call uncertain. The CDR3 spans 12 residues. The germline V gene encodes CDR1 SGHTA and CDR2 FQGNSA. CDR3 sequence reads: CATARSLYEQFF. The DNA of the CDR3 is TGTGCTACAGCTAGGAGTCTCTATGAGCAGTTCTTC.

The gene calls are TRBV5-1 and TRBJ2-7; TRBD2 might be the D (6 bases). The germline CDR1 and CDR2 sequences are SGHRS and YFSETQ. The CDR3 contains 11 residues. Between the trimmed V and J ends, which lost 6 bases and 6 bases, there was a span of 10 bases. DNA for the CDR3: TGCGCCAGCACCTGGGGAGGCGAGCAGTACTTC. It is translated as CASTWGGEQYF.

This rearrangement joins TRBV2 to TRBJ2-7; TRBD2 aligns across 8 bases. The J segment lost 2 bases and the V segment lost 7 bases, leaving 10 bases of the junction unmatched. CDR1 is SNHLY and CDR2 is FYNNEI in the germline V gene. The CDR3 has 15 residues. The CDR3 coding sequence is TGTGCCAGCAAGATACGGGGGGGTTTAACCTACGAGCAGTACTTC. Its protein is CASKIRGGLTYEQYF.

The J gene is TRBJ2-3, the V gene TRBV5-1; TRBD1 matches at 8 bases. Germline lookup yields CDR1 SGHRS and CDR2 YFSETQ. The junction had 12 bases not matched to a gene; V was cut back by 3 bases and J by 0 bases. The CDR3 loop spans 18 amino acids. The CDR3 bases are TGCGCCAGCAGCTCTGGGACAGGAGGAAGGTCTAGCACAGATACGCAGTATTTT. Amino acid sequence: CASSSGTGGRSSTDTQYF. Complete variable domain (other parts from reference TRBV5-1 and TRBJ2-3): KAGVTQTPRYLIKTRGQQVTLSCSPISGHRSVSWYQQTPGQGLQFLFEYFSETQRNKGNFPGRFSGRQFSNSRSEMNVSTLELGDSALYLCASSSGTGGRSSTDTQYFGPGTRLTVL.

This clone showed up just a few times. Germline is not matched at one junction end, which may reflect a read error. V is TRBV20-1 and J is TRBJ1-2, with D unresolved. This CDR3 comprises 11 residues. Germline lookup yields CDR1 DFQATT and CDR2 SNEGSKA (reference sequence). CDR3: CSAGDNYGYTF. CDR3 in DNA: TGCAGTGCTGGAGACAACTATGGCTACACCTTC.

This chain uses TRBV4-3 with TRBJ1-2; possibly TRBD1 for D (5 bases). Trimming left V 0 bases short and J 5 bases short, with 16 bases between. Germline V lookup: CDR1 LGHNA, CDR2 YSLEER. This CDR3 region has 16 residues. In DNA, the CDR3 is TGCGCCAGCAGCCAAGACTGGGGCAGGGCCGATTATGGCTACACCTTC. Protein product: CASSQDWGRADYGYTF.

This clone is categorized as hyperexpanded. This chain connects TRBV7-2 to TRBJ1-3; no reliable D call. The CDR3 spans 14 residues. The ends were cut back, 1 base at V and 0 bases at J, with 4 bases in the middle. Germline V gives CDR1 SGHTA, CDR2 FQGNSA. In nucleotides, the CDR3 is TGTGCCAGCAGCTTAGGGGGCTCTGGAAACACCATATATTTT. This gives the protein CASSLGGSGNTIYF.

This clone has only one observation. The V and J genes are TRBV11-2 and TRBJ1-5, with D perhaps TRBD1 (6 bases). The ends were cut back, 5 bases at V and 4 bases at J, with 15 bases in the middle. Germline values: CDR1 SGHAT, CDR2 FQNNGV. The CDR3 covers 15 residues. CDR3 bases: TGTGCCAGCAGCCAAGGGACAACCGAAAATCAGCCCCAGCATTTT. It codes for CASSQGTTENQPQHF.

The rearrangement links TRBV2 to TRBJ1-2; D unresolved. Germline V gives CDR1 SNHLY, CDR2 FYNNEI. The ends were cut back, 0 bases at V and 4 bases at J, with 6 bases in the middle. The CDR3 spans 13 residues. DNA for the CDR3: TGTGCCAGCAGTGAAGCGTTTTCCTATGGCTACACCTTC. Protein product: CASSEAFSYGYTF.

This sequence joins TRBV11-3 and TRBJ2-7, with D unclear. The CDR3 runs 13 residues. V was cut by 4 bases and J by 0 bases, with 7 bases left in between. Germline V lookup: CDR1 SGHNT, CDR2 YENEEA. CDR3 DNA sequence: TGTGCCAGCAGCTCCGGGCGCTCCTACGAGCAGTACTTC. Its translation is CASSSGRSYEQYF.

The chain uses TRBV2 and TRBJ1-2; the D gene is possibly TRBD1 (6 bases). Germline loops: CDR1 SNHLY, CDR2 FYNNEI. The V end lost 11 bases, the J end lost 8 bases, and 15 bases lay between the germline ends. The CDR3 covers 11 residues. For the CDR3, the DNA is TGTGCCGAAACCGGGACAAAAGGCTACACCTTC. Its protein product is CAETGTKGYTF.

The rearrangement joins TRBV7-3 to TRBJ1-2; 9 bases match TRBD1. The CDR3 runs to 14 residues. With 4 bases clipped from V and 8 bases from J, the junction kept 8 bases outside the gene matches. Germline V gene sequence: CDR1 SGHTA, CDR2 FQGTGA. Here the CDR3 DNA reads TGTGCCAGCAGCTCGGACAGGGGAAGGGAGGGCTACACCTTC. Translation: CASSSDRGREGYTF.

This clone has a handful of counts. The chain is built from TRBV7-6 and TRBJ2-7, with D perhaps assigned TRBD1 or TRBD2 (5 bases each). V lost 5 bases to trimming and J lost 1 base, with 15 bases between them. CDR1 is SGHVS, CDR2 FNYEAQ, per germline. The CDR3 extends over 15 amino acids. The CDR3 protein is CASSPTGGQSYEQYF. CDR3 nucleotide sequence: TGTGCCAGCAGCCCAACAGGAGGTCAATCCTACGAGCAGTACTTC. The full variable domain, rest sourced from reference TRBV7-6 and TRBJ2-7, is GAGVSQSPRYKVTKRGQDVALRCDPISGHVSLYWYRQALGQGPEFLTYFNYEAQQDKSGLPNDRFSAERPEGSISTLTIQRTEQRDSAMYRCASSPTGGQSYEQYFGPGTRLTVT.

This clone has only one observation. The rearrangement uses TRBV2 and TRBJ1-1, with a weak D call TRBD1 (6 bases). V was cut by 8 bases and J by 1 base, with 14 bases left in between. Germline CDR1 and CDR2: SNHLY and FYNNEI. The CDR3 loop spans 14 amino acids. CDR3 in amino acids: CASRQEQGNTEAFF. The CDR3, as DNA: TGTGCCAGCCGACAGGAACAGGGGAACACTGAAGCTTTCTTT. Based on the CDR3 plus reference TRBV2 and TRBJ1-1, the full variable domain is EPEVTQTPSHQVTQMGQEVILRCVPISNHLYFYWYRQILGQKVEFLVSFYNNEISEKSEIFDDQFSVERPDGSNFTLKIRSTKLEDSAMYFCASRQEQGNTEAFFGQGTRLTVV.

This chain joins TRBV12-2 and TRBJ2-7; TRBD1, as called in the table, went unchecked against the DNA. TRBV12-2 constitutes a pseudogene. CDR3 size: 16 residues. The CDR3 bases are TGTGCAAGTCGCTTGAGGGTCCGGGACAGGCAGTACGAGCAGTACTTC. Protein sequence: CASRLRVRDRQYEQYF.

The V call is TRBV6-5, the J call TRBJ2-7; 7 nucleotides align to TRBD1. The CDR3 covers 14 residues. The germline gives CDR1 MNHEY, CDR2 SVGAGI. The junction had 16 bases not matched to a gene; V was cut back by 8 bases and J by 9 bases. The CDR3 is CASSDRQGPLGQYF. The CDR3 DNA reads TGTGCCAGCTCCGATCGACAGGGTCCCCTCGGGCAGTACTTC.

This chain uses TRBV19 with TRBJ2-2; 7 positions match TRBD1. Trimming took 7 bases from V and 5 from J; bases not matched to a gene: 13. CDR3 size: 16 residues. CDR1 and CDR2 from the germline V gene are LNHDA and SQIVND (reference sequence). This CDR3 reads CASNPARQGRTGELFF. CDR3 nucleotides: TGTGCCAGTAACCCCGCCCGACAGGGTCGGACCGGGGAGCTGTTTTTT.

As regards this clone: The CDR3 carries no conserved terminal phenylalanine or tryptophan, so it likely arises from a read error. The DNA is omitted, as the CDR3 cannot be located on it reliably, and the CDR3 follows TCRdb's listing. V gene TRBV20-1 combines with J gene TRBJ2-7; TRBD2 is the table's D call, not checked against the DNA. The CDR3 has 9 amino acids, counting both end residues. CDR1 and CDR2 from the germline V gene are DFQATT and SNEGSKA (reference sequence). The CDR3 is CSASQTLRL.

The CDR3 bases are TGTGCCAGCAGCCCGCACACCCAAGAGACCCAGTACTTC. Translating it yields CASSPHTQETQYF. This chain links TRBV7-3 with TRBJ2-5, with D unresolved. Per germline, CDR1 SGHTA and CDR2 FQGTGA. The CDR3 covers 13 residues. The V end was cut by 5 bases, the J end by 1 base, with 8 bases between.

The chain couples TRBV4-3 to TRBJ2-1; D perhaps matches TRBD1 (5 bases). The CDR3 spans 15 residues. CDR1 and CDR2 (germline): LGHNA, YSLEER. Trimming left V 4 bases short and J 7 bases short, with 17 bases between. This CDR3 reads CASSLDRAGWNEQFF. CDR3 DNA: TGCGCCAGCAGCCTAGATAGGGCAGGGTGGAATGAGCAGTTCTTC.